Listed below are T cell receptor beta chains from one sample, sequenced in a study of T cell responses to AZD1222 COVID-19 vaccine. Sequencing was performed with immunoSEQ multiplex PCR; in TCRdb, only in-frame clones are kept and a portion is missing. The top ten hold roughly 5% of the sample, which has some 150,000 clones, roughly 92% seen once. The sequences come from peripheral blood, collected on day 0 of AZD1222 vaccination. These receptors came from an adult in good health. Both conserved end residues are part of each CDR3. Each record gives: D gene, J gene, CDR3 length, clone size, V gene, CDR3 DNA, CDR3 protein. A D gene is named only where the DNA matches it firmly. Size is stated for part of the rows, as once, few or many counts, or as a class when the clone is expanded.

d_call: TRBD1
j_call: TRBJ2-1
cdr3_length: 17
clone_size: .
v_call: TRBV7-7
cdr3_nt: TGTGCTAGCAGCCCAACGTCACCGGGGACAGGGAACAATGAGCAGTTCTTC
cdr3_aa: CASSPTSPGTGNNEQFF

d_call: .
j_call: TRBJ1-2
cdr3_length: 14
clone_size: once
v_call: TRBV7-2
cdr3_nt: TGTGCCAGCAGCTTAGACCCCTCTAACTATGGCTACACCTTC
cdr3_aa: CASSLDPSNYGYTF

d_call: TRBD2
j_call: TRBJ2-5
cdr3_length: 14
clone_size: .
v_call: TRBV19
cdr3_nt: TGTGCCAGTAGTATAGGGTCCGGGGGGGAGACCCAGTACTTC
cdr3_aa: CASSIGSGGETQYF

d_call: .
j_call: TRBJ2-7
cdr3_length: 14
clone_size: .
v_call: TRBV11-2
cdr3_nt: TGTGCCAGCAGCTCGTCCTGGGGGTCCTACGAGCAGTACTTC
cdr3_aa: CASSSSWGSYEQYF

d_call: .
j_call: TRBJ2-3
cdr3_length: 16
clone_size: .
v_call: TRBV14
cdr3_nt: TGTGCCAGCAGCCGAAATGGGGAAACTAGCACAGATACGCAGTATTTT
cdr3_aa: CASSRNGETSTDTQYF

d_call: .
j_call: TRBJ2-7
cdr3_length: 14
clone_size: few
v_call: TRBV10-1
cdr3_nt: TGCGCCAGCTCCGGTTGGCCAAGCGGCTACGAGCAGTACTTC
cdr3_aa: CASSGWPSGYEQYF

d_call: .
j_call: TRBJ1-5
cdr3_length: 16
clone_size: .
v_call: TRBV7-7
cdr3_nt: TGTGCTAGCAGCTTAGCCCCCGGGTGCTCCAATCAGCCCCAGCATTTT
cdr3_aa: CASSLAPGCSNQPQHF

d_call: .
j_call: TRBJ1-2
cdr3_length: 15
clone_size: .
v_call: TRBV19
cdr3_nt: TGTGCCAGTAGTATGACCGGGGAAACTAACTATGGCTACACCTTC
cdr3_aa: CASSMTGETNYGYTF

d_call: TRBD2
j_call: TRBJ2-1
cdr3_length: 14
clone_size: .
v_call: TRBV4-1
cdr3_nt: TGCGCCAGCAGCCACAGCGGGGGGGCCCTAGAGCAGTTCTTC
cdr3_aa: CASSHSGGALEQFF

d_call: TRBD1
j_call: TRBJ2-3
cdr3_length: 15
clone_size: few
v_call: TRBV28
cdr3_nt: TGTGCCAGCGGGGGACAGGGGGTAAGCACAGATACGCAGTATTTT
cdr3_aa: CASGGQGVSTDTQYF

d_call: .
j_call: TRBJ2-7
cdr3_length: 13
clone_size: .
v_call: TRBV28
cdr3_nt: TGTGCCAGCAGTTTCGCCGGCTCCTACGAGCAGTACTTC
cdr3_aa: CASSFAGSYEQYF

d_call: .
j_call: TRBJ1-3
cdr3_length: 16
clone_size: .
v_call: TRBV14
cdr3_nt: TGTGCCAGCAGCCAAGATCCTTCCACCTCTGGAAACACCATATATTTT
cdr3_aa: CASSQDPSTSGNTIYF

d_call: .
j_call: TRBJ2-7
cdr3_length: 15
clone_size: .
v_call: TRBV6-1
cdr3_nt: TGTGCCAGCAGTGAAGCCCAGCGTTCTTCCTACGAGCAGTACTTC
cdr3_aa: CASSEAQRSSYEQYF

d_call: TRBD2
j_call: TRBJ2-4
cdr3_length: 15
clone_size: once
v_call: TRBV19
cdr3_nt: TGTGCCAGTAGTATTTTCGAAGCGGGAAGTCACATTCAGTACTTC
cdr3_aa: CASSIFEAGSHIQYF

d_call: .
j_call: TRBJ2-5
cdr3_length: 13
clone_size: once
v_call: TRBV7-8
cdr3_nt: TGTGCCAGCAGCCCCCGGGTCCTGGAGACCCAGTACTTC
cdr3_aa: CASSPRVLETQYF

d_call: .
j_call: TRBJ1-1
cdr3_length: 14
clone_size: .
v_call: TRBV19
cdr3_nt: TGTGCCAGTAGTATAGGTGTGGGGAACACTGAAGCTTTCTTT
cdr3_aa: CASSIGVGNTEAFF

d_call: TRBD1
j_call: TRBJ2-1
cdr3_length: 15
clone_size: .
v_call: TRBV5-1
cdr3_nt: TGCGCCAGCAGCTTGGCCGGACAGGGTAACAATGAGCAGTTCTTC
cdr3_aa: CASSLAGQGNNEQFF

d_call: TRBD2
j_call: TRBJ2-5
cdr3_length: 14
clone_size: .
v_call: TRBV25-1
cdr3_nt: TGTGCCAGCAGTGGTGGGCTAGCGGAAGAGACCCAGTACTTC
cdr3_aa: CASSGGLAEETQYF

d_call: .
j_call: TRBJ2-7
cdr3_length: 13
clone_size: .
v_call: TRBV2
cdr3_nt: TGTGCCAGCAGTGAAGTTGTGGGGTACGAGCAGTACTTC
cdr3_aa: CASSEVVGYEQYF

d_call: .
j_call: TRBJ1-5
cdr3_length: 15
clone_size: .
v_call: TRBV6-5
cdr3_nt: TGTGCCAGCAGCGCCCATCATGCTTCCAATCAGCCCCAGCATTTT
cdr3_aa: CASSAHHASNQPQHF

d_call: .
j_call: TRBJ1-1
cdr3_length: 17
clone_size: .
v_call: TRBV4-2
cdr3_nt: TGTGCCAGCAGCCAAGATGGGGGGGCCGCAACCCTCACTGAAGCTTTCTTT
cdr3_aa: CASSQDGGAATLTEAFF

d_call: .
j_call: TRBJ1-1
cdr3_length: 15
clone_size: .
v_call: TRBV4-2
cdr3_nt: TGTGCCAGCAGCCCCTCGGGGCCCCGGGACACTGAAGCTTTCTTT
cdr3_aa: CASSPSGPRDTEAFF

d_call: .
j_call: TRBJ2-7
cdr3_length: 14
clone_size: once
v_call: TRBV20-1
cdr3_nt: TGCAGTGCTAGTTCATCTAGTAGGCTTTACGAGCAGTACTTC
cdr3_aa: CSASSSSRLYEQYF

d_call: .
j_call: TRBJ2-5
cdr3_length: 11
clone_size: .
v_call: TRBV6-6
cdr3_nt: TGTGCCAGCAGTTACCTGGAGACCCAGTACTTC
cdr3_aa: CASSYLETQYF

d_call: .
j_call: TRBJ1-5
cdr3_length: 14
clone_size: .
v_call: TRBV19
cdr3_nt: TGTGCCAGTAGTATATTTCGGGGTGATCAGCCCCAGCATTTT
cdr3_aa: CASSIFRGDQPQHF

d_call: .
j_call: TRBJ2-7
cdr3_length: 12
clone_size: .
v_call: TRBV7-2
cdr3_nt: TGTGCCAGCAGCCGAACTAGTTACGAGCAGTACTTC
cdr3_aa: CASSRTSYEQYF

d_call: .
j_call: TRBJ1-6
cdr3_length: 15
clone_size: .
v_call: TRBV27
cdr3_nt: TGTGCCAGCAGTTTATTAGCTGGGCTCGATTCACCCCTCCACTTT
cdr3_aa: CASSLLAGLDSPLHF

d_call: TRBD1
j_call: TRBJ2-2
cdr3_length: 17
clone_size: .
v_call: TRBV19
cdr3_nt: TGTGCCAGTTGGGACAGGGGGCGAGGTTTGTCCACCGGGGAGCTGTTTTTT
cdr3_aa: CASWDRGRGLSTGELFF

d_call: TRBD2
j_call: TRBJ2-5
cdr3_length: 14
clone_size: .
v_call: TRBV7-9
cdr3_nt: TGTGCCAGCAGCTTGGGACTAGCAGGGGAGACCCAGTACTTC
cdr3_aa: CASSLGLAGETQYF

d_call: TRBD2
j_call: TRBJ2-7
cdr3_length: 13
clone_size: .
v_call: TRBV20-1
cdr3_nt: TGCAGTGCTAGTAGCGGGGTCACCTACGAGCAGTACTTC
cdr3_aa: CSASSGVTYEQYF

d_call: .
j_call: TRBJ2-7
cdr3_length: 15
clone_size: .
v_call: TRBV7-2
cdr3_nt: TGTGCCAGCAACGGCGGTGGGGCAGGGTCCTACGAGCAGTACTTC
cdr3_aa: CASNGGGAGSYEQYF

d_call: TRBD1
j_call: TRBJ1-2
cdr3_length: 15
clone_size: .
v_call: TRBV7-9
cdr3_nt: TGTGCCAGCAGCTTAGACAGGGGGTCAGACTATGGCTACACCTTC
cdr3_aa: CASSLDRGSDYGYTF

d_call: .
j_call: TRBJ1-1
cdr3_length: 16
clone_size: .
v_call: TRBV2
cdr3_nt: TGTGCCAGCAGTGAATTTGGGACCAACGGGGGGACTGAAGCTTTCTTT
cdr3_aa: CASSEFGTNGGTEAFF

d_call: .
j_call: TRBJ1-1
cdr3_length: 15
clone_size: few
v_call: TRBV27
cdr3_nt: TGTGCCAGCAGTTGGTCGGTAAGACTGAACACTGAAGCTTTCTTT
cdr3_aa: CASSWSVRLNTEAFF

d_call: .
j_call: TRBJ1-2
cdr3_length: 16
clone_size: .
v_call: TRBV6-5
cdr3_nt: TGTGCCAGCAGTTACGATGGGCAGCGATCTAACTATGGCTACACCTTC
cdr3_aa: CASSYDGQRSNYGYTF

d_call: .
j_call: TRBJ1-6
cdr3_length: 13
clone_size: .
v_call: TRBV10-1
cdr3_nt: TGCGCCAGCAGTGAAAATCTGTATTCACCCCTCCACTTT
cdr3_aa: CASSENLYSPLHF

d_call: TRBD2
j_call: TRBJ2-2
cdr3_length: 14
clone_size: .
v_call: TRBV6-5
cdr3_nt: TGTGCCAGACATAGCGGGAGCAGGGGCGGGGAGCTGTTTTTT
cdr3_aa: CARHSGSRGGELFF

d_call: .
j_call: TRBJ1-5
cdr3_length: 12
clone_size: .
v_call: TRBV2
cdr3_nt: TGTGCCAGCAGTGACAGGGTTCAGCCCCAGCATTTT
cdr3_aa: CASSDRVQPQHF

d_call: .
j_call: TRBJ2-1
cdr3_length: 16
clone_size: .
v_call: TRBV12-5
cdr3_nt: TGTGCTAGTGGTTTGGTAGTGGGCCCGAGGGACAATGAGCAGTTCTTC
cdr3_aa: CASGLVVGPRDNEQFF

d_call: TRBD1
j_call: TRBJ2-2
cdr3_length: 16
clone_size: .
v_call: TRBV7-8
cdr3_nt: TGTGCCAGCAGCCCGCCCGGGACAGGGTTCACCGGGGAGCTGTTTTTT
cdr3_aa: CASSPPGTGFTGELFF

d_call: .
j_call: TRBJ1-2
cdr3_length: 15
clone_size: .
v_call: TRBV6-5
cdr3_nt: TGTGCCAGCAGTCGGGCGACGGGCCCTAACTATGGCTACACCTTC
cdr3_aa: CASSRATGPNYGYTF

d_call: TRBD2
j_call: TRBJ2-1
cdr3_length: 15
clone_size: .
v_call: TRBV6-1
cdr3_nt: TGTGCCAGCAGTGAAAAAGTAGCGGGAGACAATGAGCAGTTCTTC
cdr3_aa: CASSEKVAGDNEQFF

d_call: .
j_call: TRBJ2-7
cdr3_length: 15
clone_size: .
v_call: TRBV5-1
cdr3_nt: TGCGCCAGCAATACTGGCGGGAAGGAGACCTACGAGCAGTACTTC
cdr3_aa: CASNTGGKETYEQYF

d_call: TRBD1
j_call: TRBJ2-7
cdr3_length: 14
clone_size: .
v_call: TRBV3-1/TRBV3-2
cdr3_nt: TGTGCCAGCAGCCCCGGGACAGGCTCCTACGAGCAGTACTTC
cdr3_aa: CASSPGTGSYEQYF

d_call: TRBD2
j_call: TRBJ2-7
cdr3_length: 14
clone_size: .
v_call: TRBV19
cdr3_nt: TGTGCCAGTAGTGTGGGGGGGTCCCTCTACGAGCAGTACTTC
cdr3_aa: CASSVGGSLYEQYF

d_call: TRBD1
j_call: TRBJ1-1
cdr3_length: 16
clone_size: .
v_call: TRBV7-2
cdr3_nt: TGTGCCAGCAGCTCACGTGTCACAGGGGGCTTGGGGAGTGCTTTCTTT
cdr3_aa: CASSSRVTGGLGSAFF

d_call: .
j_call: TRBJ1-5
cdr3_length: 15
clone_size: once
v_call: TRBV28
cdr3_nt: TGTGCCAGCAGTTTTGGGACGTTAGGGAATCAGCCCCAGCATTTT
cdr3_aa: CASSFGTLGNQPQHF

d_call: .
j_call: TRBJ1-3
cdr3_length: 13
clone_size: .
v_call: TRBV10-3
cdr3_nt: TGTGCCATCAGTGGGGGGTATGGTGACACCATATATTTT
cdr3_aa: CAISGGYGDTIYF

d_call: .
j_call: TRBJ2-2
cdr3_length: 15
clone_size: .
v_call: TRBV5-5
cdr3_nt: TGTGCCAGCACCCCGTGGGGGTCGGGCACCGGGGAGCTGTTTTTT
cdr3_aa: CASTPWGSGTGELFF

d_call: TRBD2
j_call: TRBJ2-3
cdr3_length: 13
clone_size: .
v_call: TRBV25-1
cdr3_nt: TGTGCCAGCAGCAAAGGACTAGCAGATACGCAGTATTTT
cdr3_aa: CASSKGLADTQYF

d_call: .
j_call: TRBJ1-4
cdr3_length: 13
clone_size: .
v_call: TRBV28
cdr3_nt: TGTGCCAGCAGTGAGCTTCTGAGTGAAAAACTGTTTTTT
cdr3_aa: CASSELLSEKLFF

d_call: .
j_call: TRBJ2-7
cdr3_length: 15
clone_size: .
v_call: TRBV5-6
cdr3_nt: TGTGCCAGCAGCTCTCTAGGACAGCGGACCTACGAGCAGTACTTC
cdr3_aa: CASSSLGQRTYEQYF

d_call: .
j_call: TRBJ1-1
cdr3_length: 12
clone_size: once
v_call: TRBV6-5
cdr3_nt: TGTGCCAGCACCCCGGGAGGTCTTGAAGCTTTCTTT
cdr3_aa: CASTPGGLEAFF

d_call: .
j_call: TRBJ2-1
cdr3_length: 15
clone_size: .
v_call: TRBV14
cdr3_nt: TGTGCCAGCAGCCAAGACCGGGACGGCTACAATGAGCAGTTCTTC
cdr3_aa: CASSQDRDGYNEQFF

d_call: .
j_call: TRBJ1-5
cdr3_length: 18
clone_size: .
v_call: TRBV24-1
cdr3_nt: TGTGCCACCAGTGATGGCAGAGGAGGATCGTATAGCAATCAGCCCCAGCATTTT
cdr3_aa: CATSDGRGGSYSNQPQHF

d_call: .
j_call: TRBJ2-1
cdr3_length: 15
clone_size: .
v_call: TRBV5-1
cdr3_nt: TGCGCCAGCAGCTTGAACGTCGGACTTATCGATGAGCAGTTCTTC
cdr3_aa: CASSLNVGLIDEQFF

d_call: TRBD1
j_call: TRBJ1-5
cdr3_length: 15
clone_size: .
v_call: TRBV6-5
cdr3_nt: TGTGCCAGCAGTTACGGGCAGGGGGGCAATCAGCCCCAGCATTTT
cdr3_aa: CASSYGQGGNQPQHF